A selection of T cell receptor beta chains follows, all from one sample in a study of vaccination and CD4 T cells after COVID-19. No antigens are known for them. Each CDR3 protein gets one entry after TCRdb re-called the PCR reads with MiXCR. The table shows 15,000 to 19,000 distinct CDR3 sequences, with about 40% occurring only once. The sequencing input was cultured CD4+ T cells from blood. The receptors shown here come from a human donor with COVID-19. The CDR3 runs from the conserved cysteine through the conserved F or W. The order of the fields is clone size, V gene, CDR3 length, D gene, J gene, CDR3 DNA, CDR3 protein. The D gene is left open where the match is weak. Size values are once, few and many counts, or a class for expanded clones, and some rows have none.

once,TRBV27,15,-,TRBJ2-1,TGTGCCAGCAGTTTTCTGGCAGTTTCGAACAATGAGCAGTTCTTC,CASSFLAVSNNEQFF
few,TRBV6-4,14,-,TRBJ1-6,TGTGCCAGCAGTGAGGCCAGTTTCAATTCACCCCTCCACTTT,CASSEASFNSPLHF
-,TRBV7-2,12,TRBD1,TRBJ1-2,TGTGCCAGCAGAGTGACAGGGGATGGCTACACCTTC,CASRVTGDGYTF
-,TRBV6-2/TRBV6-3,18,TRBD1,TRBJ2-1,TGTGCCAGCAGCTACGACCTCAGGGGGCCCTTCTCCTACAATGAGCAGTTCTTC,CASSYDLRGPFSYNEQFF
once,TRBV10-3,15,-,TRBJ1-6,TGTGCCATCAGTGAGTCGACCGCGCAGAAGTCACCCCTCCACTTT,CAISESTAQKSPLHF
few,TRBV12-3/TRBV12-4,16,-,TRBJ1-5,TGTGCCAGCAGTCAGGGACCCCCGTTGGGCAATCAGCCCCAGCATTTT,CASSQGPPLGNQPQHF
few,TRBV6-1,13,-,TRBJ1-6,TGTGCCAGCAGCGGACTGATTAATTCACCCCTCCACTTT,CASSGLINSPLHF
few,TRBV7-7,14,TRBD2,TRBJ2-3,TGTGCTAGCAGCTTAGCGGGGGGCACAGATACGCAGTATTTT,CASSLAGGTDTQYF
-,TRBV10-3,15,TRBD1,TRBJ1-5,TGTGCCATCAGTGATCCGGGACAGGGAAGTCAGCCCCAGCATTTT,CAISDPGQGSQPQHF
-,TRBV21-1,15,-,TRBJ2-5,TGTGCCAGCAGCAAAGTCGCCAGCGGCCAAGAGACCCAGTACTTC,CASSKVASGQETQYF
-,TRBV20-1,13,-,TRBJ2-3,TGCAGTGCTACAGGGGGGTACACAGATACGCAGTATTTT,CSATGGYTDTQYF
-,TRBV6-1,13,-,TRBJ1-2,TGTGCCAGCACGAGGGAAACTAACTATGGCTACACCTTC,CASTRETNYGYTF
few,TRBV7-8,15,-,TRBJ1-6,TGTGCCAGCAGCTTGGACCAGGTGCAGAATTCACCCCTCCACTTT,CASSLDQVQNSPLHF
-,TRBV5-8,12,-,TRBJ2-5,TGTGCCAGCGGCAGGGACCGAGAGACCCAGTACTTC,CASGRDRETQYF
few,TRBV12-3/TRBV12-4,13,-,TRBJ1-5,TGTGCCAGCACCCTCTCCACGAATATGCCCCAGCATTTT,CASTLSTNMPQHF
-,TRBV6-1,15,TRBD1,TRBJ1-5,TGTGCCAGCAGGGCCCAACAGGGGAACAATCAGCCCCAGCATTTT,CASRAQQGNNQPQHF
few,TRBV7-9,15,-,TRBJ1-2,TGTGCCAGCAGCTTAGTCTCTCCAGGTAGCTATGGCTACACCTTC,CASSLVSPGSYGYTF
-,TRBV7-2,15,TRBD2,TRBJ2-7,TGTGCCAGCAGCTTAGCGGGACTAGGGTCCTACGAGCAGTACTTC,CASSLAGLGSYEQYF
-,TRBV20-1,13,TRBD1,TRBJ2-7,TGCAGTGTTCAGGGGGTGGACCAATACGAGCAGTACTTC,CSVQGVDQYEQYF
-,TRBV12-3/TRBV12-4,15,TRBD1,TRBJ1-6,TGTGCCAGCAGTCCCCGGACAGGGGGGAATTCACCCCTCCACTTT,CASSPRTGGNSPLHF
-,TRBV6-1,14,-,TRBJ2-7,TGTGCCAGTTCCCTGGAGGGGAATATTTACGAGCAGTACTTC,CASSLEGNIYEQYF
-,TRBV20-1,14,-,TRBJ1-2,TGCAGTGCTAGAGATCTGTCGACAGGCTATGGCTACACCTTC,CSARDLSTGYGYTF
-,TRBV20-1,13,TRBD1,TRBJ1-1,TGCAGTGCGATACAGGGGCGTAACACTGAAGCTTTCTTT,CSAIQGRNTEAFF
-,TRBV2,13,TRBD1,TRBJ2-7,TGTGCCAGCAGCGAAGACAGGGACTACGAGCAGTACTTC,CASSEDRDYEQYF
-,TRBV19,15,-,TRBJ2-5,TGTGCCAGTAGTACCCTCGCCGGGTTAGCAGAGACCCAGTACTTC,CASSTLAGLAETQYF
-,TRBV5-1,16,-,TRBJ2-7,TGCGCCAGCAGCTTGGCTCGTGACAGACCGACCAGCGAGCAGTACTTC,CASSLARDRPTSEQYF
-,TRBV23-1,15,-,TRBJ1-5,TGCGCCAGCAGTCATCTCCCGGGGCGGGATCAGCCCCAGCATTTT,CASSHLPGRDQPQHF
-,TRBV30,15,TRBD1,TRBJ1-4,TGTGCCTGGAGTGCGGACAGGGCTCGAGAGGAAAAACTGTTTTTT,CAWSADRAREEKLFF
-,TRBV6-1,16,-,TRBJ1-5,TGTGCCAGCAGTGGGTTAGGCAGGGGCTATAATCAGCCCCAGCATTTT,CASSGLGRGYNQPQHF
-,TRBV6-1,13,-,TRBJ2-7,TGTGCCAGCACCTCCGGATCCGGGTACGAGCAGTACTTC,CASTSGSGYEQYF
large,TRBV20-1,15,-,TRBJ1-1,TGCAGTGCTAGAGATTGGGCCTCAACGGGCACTGAAGCTTTCTTT,CSARDWASTGTEAFF
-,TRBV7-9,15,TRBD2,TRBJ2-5,TGTGCCAGCAGTCGGCTAGCGGGGGGAGGAGAGACCCAGTACTTC,CASSRLAGGGETQYF
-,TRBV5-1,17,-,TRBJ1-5,TGCGCCAGCAGCCCCTCGAGCGGGGCGGACGTAGGTCAGCCCCAGCATTTT,CASSPSSGADVGQPQHF
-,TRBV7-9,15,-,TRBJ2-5,TGTGCCAGCAGCTACGGTTCCCGGGGGCGGGAGACCCAGTACTTC,CASSYGSRGRETQYF
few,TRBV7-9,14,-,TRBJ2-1,TGTGCCAGCTCTGGGGGGCGTACCTACAATGAGCAGTTCTTC,CASSGGRTYNEQFF
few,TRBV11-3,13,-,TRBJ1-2,TGTGCCAGCAGCTCCCAAGGAATAGATGGCTACACCTTC,CASSSQGIDGYTF
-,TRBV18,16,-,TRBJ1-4,TGTGCCAGCTCACCATCCGCCGTTACAACTAATGAAAAACTGTTTTTT,CASSPSAVTTNEKLFF
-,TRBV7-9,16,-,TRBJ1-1,TGTGTCAGCAGCTTGGTGACGACAAGGATGAACACTGAAGCTTTCTTT,CVSSLVTTRMNTEAFF
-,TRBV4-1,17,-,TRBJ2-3,TGCGCCAGCAGAGGAATCGGATCTGCGATCTCCACAGATACGCAGTATTTT,CASRGIGSAISTDTQYF